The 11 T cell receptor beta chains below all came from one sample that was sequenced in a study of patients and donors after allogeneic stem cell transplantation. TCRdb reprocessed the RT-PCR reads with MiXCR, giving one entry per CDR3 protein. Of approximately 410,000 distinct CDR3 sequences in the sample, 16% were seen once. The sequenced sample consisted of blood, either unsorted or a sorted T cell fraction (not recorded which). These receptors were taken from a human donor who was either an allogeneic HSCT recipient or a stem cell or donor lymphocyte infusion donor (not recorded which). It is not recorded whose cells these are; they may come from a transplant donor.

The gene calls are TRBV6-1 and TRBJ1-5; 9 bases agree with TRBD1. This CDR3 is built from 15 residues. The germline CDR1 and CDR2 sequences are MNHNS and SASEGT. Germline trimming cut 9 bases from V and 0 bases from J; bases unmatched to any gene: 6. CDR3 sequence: CASSMGQGSNQPQHF. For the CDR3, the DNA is TGTGCCAGTTCTATGGGACAGGGTAGCAATCAGCCCCAGCATTTT.

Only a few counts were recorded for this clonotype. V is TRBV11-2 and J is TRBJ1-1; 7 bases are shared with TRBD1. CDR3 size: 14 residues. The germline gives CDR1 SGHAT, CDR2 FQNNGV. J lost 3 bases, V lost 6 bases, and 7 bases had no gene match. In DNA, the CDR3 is TGTGCCAGCAGACTTTTCACAGGGGACACTGAAGCTTTCTTT. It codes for CASRLFTGDTEAFF.

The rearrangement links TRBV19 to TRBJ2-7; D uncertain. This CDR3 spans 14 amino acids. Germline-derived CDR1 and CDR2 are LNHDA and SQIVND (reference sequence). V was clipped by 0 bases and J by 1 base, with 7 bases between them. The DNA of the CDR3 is TGTGCCAGTAGTATAGAACTCAGATCCTACGAGCAGTACTTC. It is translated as CASSIELRSYEQYF.

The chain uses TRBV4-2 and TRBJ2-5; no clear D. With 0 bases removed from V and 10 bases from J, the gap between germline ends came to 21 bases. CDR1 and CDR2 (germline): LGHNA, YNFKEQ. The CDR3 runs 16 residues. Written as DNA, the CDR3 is TGTGCCAGCAGCCAAGATCCATGGACCCTTGGAGATGGCCAGTACTTC. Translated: CASSQDPWTLGDGQYF.

DNA of the CDR3: TGTGCCAGCAGTGAATCCCTTCCGGGACAGAAAAATCAGCCCCAGCATTTT. Protein product: CASSESLPGQKNQPQHF. The chain joins TRBV25-1 to TRBJ1-5; 7 positions agree with TRBD1. The germline CDR1 and CDR2 sequences are MGHDK and SYGVNS. The CDR3 has 17 residues. V gave up 1 base and J gave up 4 bases; unmatched junction bases: 10.

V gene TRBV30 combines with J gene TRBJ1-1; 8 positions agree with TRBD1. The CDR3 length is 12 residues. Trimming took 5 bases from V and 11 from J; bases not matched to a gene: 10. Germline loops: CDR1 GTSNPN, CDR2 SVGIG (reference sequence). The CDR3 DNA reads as TGTGCCTGGTTCCGGGACAGGTGGTTTGCTTTCTTT. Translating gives CAWFRDRWFAFF.

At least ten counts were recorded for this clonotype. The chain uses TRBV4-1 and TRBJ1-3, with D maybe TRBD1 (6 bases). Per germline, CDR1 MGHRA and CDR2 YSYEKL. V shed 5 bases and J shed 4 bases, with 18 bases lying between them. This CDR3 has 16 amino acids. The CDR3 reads CASSTHQGSMGNTIYF. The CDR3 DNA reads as TGCGCCAGCAGCACCCACCAGGGGTCGATGGGAAACACCATATATTTT.

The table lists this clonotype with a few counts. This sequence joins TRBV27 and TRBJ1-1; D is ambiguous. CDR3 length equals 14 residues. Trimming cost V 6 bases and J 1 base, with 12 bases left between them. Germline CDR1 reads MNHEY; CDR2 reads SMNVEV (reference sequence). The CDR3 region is CASSLSTRNTEAFF. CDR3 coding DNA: TGTGCCAGCAGCCTATCGACACGGAACACTGAAGCTTTCTTT.

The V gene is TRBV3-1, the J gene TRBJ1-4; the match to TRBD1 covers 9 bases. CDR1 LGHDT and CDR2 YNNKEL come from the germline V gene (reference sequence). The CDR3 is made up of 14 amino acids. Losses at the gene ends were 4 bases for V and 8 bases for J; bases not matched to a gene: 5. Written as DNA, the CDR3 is TGTGCCAGCAGCCCGGGACAGGGCCGGGAAAAACTGTTTTTT. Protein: CASSPGQGREKLFF.

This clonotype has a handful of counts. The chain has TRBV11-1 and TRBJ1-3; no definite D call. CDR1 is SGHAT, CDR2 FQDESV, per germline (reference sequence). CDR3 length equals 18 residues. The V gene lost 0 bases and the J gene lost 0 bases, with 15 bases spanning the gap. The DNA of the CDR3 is TGTGCCAGCAGCTTAGCGCTTCAGAAACTCAACTCTGGAAACACCATATATTTT. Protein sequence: CASSLALQKLNSGNTIYF.

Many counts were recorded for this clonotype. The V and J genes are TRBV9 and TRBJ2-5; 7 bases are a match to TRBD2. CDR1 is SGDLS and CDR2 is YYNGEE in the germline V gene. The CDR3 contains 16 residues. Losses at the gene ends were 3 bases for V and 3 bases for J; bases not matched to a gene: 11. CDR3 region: CASSGTSASGKETQYF. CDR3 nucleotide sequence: TGTGCCAGCAGCGGCACTAGCGCCTCCGGAAAAGAGACCCAGTACTTC.